Below are 17 T cell receptor beta chains sequenced from a single sample in a study of CD8 T cells in ankylosing spondylitis. Notes on the study in general: It appeared that ankylosing spondylitis blood was characterized by a TCR beta motif of eight highly homologous variants.

TCRdb processed the 5' RACE reads anew with MiXCR; each CDR3 protein has one entry. The table has more than 600,000 distinct CDR3 sequences, over 15% seen once; the top ten hold under 20%. Their cognate antigens are unknown. The sequencing sample was made of blood, either unsorted or a sorted T cell fraction (not recorded which). These receptors came from a male donor with ankylosing spondylitis.

This clonotype was seen a few times. The chain uses TRBV6-5 and TRBJ2-2; D unresolved. V gave up 6 bases and J gave up 6 bases, with 8 bases separating them. Germline V gene sequence: CDR1 MNHEY, CDR2 SVGAGI. This CDR3 contains 12 residues. CDR3 coding DNA: TGTGCCAGCAGCAGGAGTCCCGGGGAGCTGTTTTTT. This encodes CASSRSPGELFF.

This clonotype turned up a few times. The CDR3 nucleotides are TGTGCCAGCAGCTTGGGACTTCGGAACACCATATATTTT. This sequence encodes CASSLGLRNTIYF. This chain joins TRBV7-6 and TRBJ1-3; D perhaps matches TRBD1 (5 bases). This CDR3 region has 13 residues. The germline V gene encodes CDR1 SGHVS and CDR2 FNYEAQ. Trimming pared 3 bases from V and 7 bases from J, leaving 10 bases between.

This clonotype was picked up a small number of times. This chain links TRBV10-3 with TRBJ1-1; maybe TRBD1 (5 bases). The CDR3 spans 13 residues. Trimming took off 5 bases at V and 1 base at J, with 8 bases between the two ends. From germline, CDR1 is ENHRY and CDR2 SYGVKD. The CDR3 spells CAISNTGNTEAFF. In DNA, the CDR3 is TGTGCCATCAGTAATACAGGGAACACTGAAGCTTTCTTT.

The V gene is TRBV9, the J gene TRBJ2-5; 12 nucleotides align to TRBD2. The J segment lost 5 bases and the V segment lost 0 bases, leaving 8 bases of the junction unmatched. There are 17 residues in the CDR3. Per the germline V gene, CDR1 is SGDLS and CDR2 is YYNGEE. CDR3: CASSVGPSGGALETQYF. The CDR3 nucleotides read TGTGCCAGCAGCGTAGGCCCTAGCGGGGGGGCCTTGGAGACCCAGTACTTC.

This clonotype was counted only a few times. The CDR3 bases are TGTGCCAGCAGGGCAGGGGGGGCCGGCGGCTACACCTTC. It specifies CASRAGGAGGYTF. The chain uses TRBV3-1 and TRBJ1-2; 7 positions agree with TRBD1. The J segment lost 8 bases and the V segment lost 6 bases, leaving 9 bases of the junction unmatched. This CDR3 comprises 13 residues. Germline V gene sequence: CDR1 LGHDT, CDR2 YNNKEL (reference sequence).

The table lists this clonotype with a few counts. The gene calls are TRBV7-9 and TRBJ2-7; D is undetermined. This CDR3 is built from 14 residues. From germline, CDR1 is SEHNR and CDR2 FQNEAQ (reference sequence). V dropped 0 bases and J dropped 5 bases, with 11 bases sitting between them. In DNA form, the CDR3 reads TGTGCCAGCAGCTTAGCGGCAGTAGGTGACGAGCAGTACTTC. It is translated as CASSLAAVGDEQYF.

V and J are TRBV24-1 and TRBJ2-1; 11 bases line up with TRBD2. The CDR3 has 16 amino acids. V gave up 4 bases and J gave up 5 bases; unmatched junction bases: 6. Germline V CDR1 and CDR2: KGHDR, SFDVKD. CDR3 loop: CATSEAGTSGDNEQFF. CDR3 DNA sequence: TGTGCCACCAGTGAGGCCGGGACTAGCGGTGACAATGAGCAGTTCTTC.

V usage is TRBV20-1 and J usage is TRBJ2-5, with D tentatively TRBD2 (6 bases). Germline-derived CDR1 and CDR2 are DFQATT and SNEGSKA (reference sequence). Between the trimmed V and J ends, which lost 5 bases and 5 bases, there was a span of 21 bases. This CDR3 contains 15 residues. The CDR3 sequence is CSAAVGGMLWETQYF. DNA of the CDR3: TGCAGTGCTGCGGTTGGCGGGATGTTATGGGAGACCCAGTACTTC.

This clonotype was counted a few times. The chain joins TRBV2 to TRBJ2-5, with D tentatively TRBD1 (5 bases). V dropped 6 bases and J dropped 2 bases, with 16 bases sitting between them. Germline lookup yields CDR1 SNHLY and CDR2 FYNNEI. The CDR3 is made up of 15 amino acids. The CDR3 region has the DNA TGTGCCAGCAGCGGCAGGGCGCTTCCACAAGAGACCCAGTACTTC. Its translation: CASSGRALPQETQYF. The full variable domain, its missing parts supplied by reference TRBV2 and TRBJ2-5, is EPEVTQTPSHQVTQMGQEVILRCVPISNHLYFYWYRQILGQKVEFLVSFYNNEISEKSEIFDDQFSVERPDGSNFTLKIRSTKLEDSAMYFCASSGRALPQETQYFGPGTRLLVL.

This clonotype came up many times. This chain joins TRBV27 and TRBJ1-5, with D perhaps matching TRBD1 (6 bases). This CDR3 has 14 residues. The germline V and J ends were trimmed by 2 bases and 3 bases, with 8 bases remaining between them. The germline gives CDR1 MNHEY, CDR2 SMNVEV (reference sequence). CDR3 protein: CASSLQGSNQPQHF. CDR3 coding DNA: TGTGCCAGCAGTTTACAGGGGTCCAATCAGCCCCAGCATTTT.

This clonotype was counted many times. The rearrangement uses TRBV29-1 and TRBJ1-2; 9 bases align to TRBD1. The CDR3 consists of 16 residues. V shed 4 bases and J 3 bases; nucleotides not matched to a gene: 12. CDR1 is SQVTM, CDR2 ANQGSEA, per germline. The CDR3 is CSVGARTGVEHYGYTF. The CDR3 coding sequence is TGCAGCGTTGGGGCCAGGACAGGGGTGGAGCACTATGGCTACACCTTC.

The chain combines TRBV28 with TRBJ2-1, with TRBD2 identical over 11 bases. After removal of 8 bases from V and 3 bases from J, the junction contained 3 bases not matched to a gene. The CDR3 totals 14 residues. Germline V gives CDR1 MDHEN, CDR2 SYDVKM. In DNA, the CDR3 is TGTGCCAGCCTACTAGCGGGAGACTACAATGAGCAGTTCTTC. Protein: CASLLAGDYNEQFF.

The table lists this clonotype with a few counts. The V call is TRBV27, the J call TRBJ2-2; maybe TRBD1 (6 bases). The CDR3 loop spans 14 amino acids. Germline V lookup: CDR1 MNHEY, CDR2 SMNVEV (reference sequence). V shed 8 bases and J shed 4 bases, with 14 bases lying between them. This CDR3 reads CASEARGGTGELFF. The CDR3 DNA follows: TGTGCCAGCGAAGCCAGGGGTGGCACCGGGGAGCTGTTTTTT.

Only a few counts were recorded for this clonotype. The chain employs TRBV4-1 and TRBJ2-5; D perhaps matches TRBD2 (6 bases). CDR3 length equals 16 residues. Germline V lookup: CDR1 MGHRA, CDR2 YSYEKL. The germline V and J ends were trimmed by 4 bases and 1 base, with 16 bases remaining between them. CDR3 sequence reads: CASSPTGVRSQETQYF. CDR3 nucleotide sequence: TGCGCCAGCAGCCCCACGGGGGTAAGGAGCCAAGAGACCCAGTACTTC.

The CDR3 DNA reads TGCAGTGCTAACTACAGGAAAGCCTATGGCTACACCTTC. Translation: CSANYRKAYGYTF. The rearrangement joins TRBV20-1 to TRBJ1-2, with D tentatively TRBD1 (5 bases). This CDR3 is built from 13 residues. V lost 4 bases and J lost 4, with 13 bases in between. Germline V gene data show CDR1 as DFQATT and CDR2 as SNEGSKA (reference sequence).

The chain joins TRBV6-1 to TRBJ2-2, with TRBD2 matching over 12 bases. Per the germline V gene, CDR1 is MNHNS and CDR2 is SASEGT. J lost 0 bases, V lost 6 bases, and 5 bases had no gene match. The CDR3 runs 17 residues. CDR3 sequence: CASRQLAGGPNTGELFF. The CDR3 coding sequence is TGTGCCAGCAGACAACTAGCGGGGGGACCGAACACCGGGGAGCTGTTTTTT.

This clonotype showed up just a few times. The V and J genes are TRBV5-1 and TRBJ2-3, with 8 bases fitting TRBD1. Germline assignment: CDR1 SGHRS and CDR2 YFSETQ. With 6 bases clipped from V and 4 bases from J, the junction kept 7 bases outside the gene matches. The length of the CDR3 is 14 residues. CDR3 in amino acids: CASTQGAGADTQYF. CDR3 nucleotides: TGCGCCAGCACCCAGGGGGCCGGGGCAGATACGCAGTATTTT.